The T cell receptor beta chain under discussion was sequenced for a study of response to subunit inactivated influenza vaccine. This CDR3 region has 15 residues. From germline, CDR1 is SQVTM and CDR2 ANQGSEA. Trimming stripped 5 bases from V and 3 bases from J, with 18 bases between. TCRdb re-analysed the RT-PCR reads in MiXCR, keeping a single row per CDR3 protein. This sample has 700,000 to 800,000 distinct CDR3 sequences, with 15% to 20% found just once. With regard to this clonotype: Its antigen remains unknown.

Study-wide points: Authors suggested few new T cells are recruited by each seasonal influenza vaccination.

The starting material was PBMCs from blood, obtained more than 4 days after vaccination. The sequence was obtained from a man in his forties or fifties who received an inactivated influenza vaccine. V usage is TRBV29-1 and J usage is TRBJ2-3; a weak D match, TRBD2 (6 bases). Here the CDR3 reads CSVSSGGWITDTQYF. The DNA for the CDR3 is TGCAGCGTTTCATCCGGGGGTTGGATAACAGATACGCAGTATTTT.